The 13 T cell receptor beta chains presented below share a single source sample, sequenced in a study of cytomegalovirus exposure and HLA in healthy donors. With 60 Vbeta and 13 Jbeta primers, the PCR was carried out. Sequenced by immunoSEQ multiplex PCR; TCRdb stores in-frame clones only, minus some. Of approximately 61,000 clones listed, approximately 80% are singletons. What was sequenced was PBMCs. The source of these receptors is a man younger than 35 in good health and CMV-seropositive.

About this clone: The junction departs from germline at one end; a sequencing error may be responsible. The J gene is TRBJ1-2, the V gene TRBV11-2, with 8 bases fitting TRBD1. This CDR3 region has 15 residues. The germline V gene encodes CDR1 SGHAT and CDR2 FQNNGV. The CDR3 region is CASSLGTGHNYGYTF. In DNA form, the CDR3 reads TGTGCCAGCAGTTTAGGGACAGGTCATAACTATGGCTACACCTTC.

V is TRBV10-3 and J is TRBJ2-6, with 7 bases lining up with TRBD2. V was clipped by 6 bases and J by 2 bases; unmatched bases: 7. CDR3 length equals 16 residues. Germline V gives CDR1 ENHRY, CDR2 SYGVKD. The CDR3 DNA is TGTGCCATCAGGGGGGAGGGGTTGACTGGGGCCAACGTCCTGACTTTC. Protein sequence: CAIRGEGLTGANVLTF.

This clone occurred once. V usage is TRBV28 and J usage is TRBJ1-2; D uncertain. The CDR3 is made up of 13 amino acids. Per the germline V gene, CDR1 is MDHEN and CDR2 is SYDVKM. V dropped 9 bases and J dropped 2 bases, with 13 bases sitting between them. Here the CDR3 DNA reads TGTGCCAGTGAGACACCCTTCAACTATGGCTACACCTTC. It translates to CASETPFNYGYTF.

V usage is TRBV15 and J usage is TRBJ2-3; D possibly corresponds to TRBD1 (6 bases). Trimming removed 5 bases from V and 2 bases from J, with 14 bases in between. The CDR3 extends over 15 amino acids. CDR1 is LNHNV and CDR2 is YYDKDF in the germline V gene (reference sequence). The CDR3 region has the DNA TGTGCCACCAGCGCTTTCAGGGGTCTCACAGATACGCAGTATTTT. Encoded protein: CATSAFRGLTDTQYF.

DNA of the CDR3: TGTGCCAGCAGCTCCCTGGGGAGGGAATCTGGGGCCAACGTCCTGACTTTC. The encoded protein is CASSSLGRESGANVLTF. The gene calls are TRBV7-9 and TRBJ2-6; 7 bases are a match to TRBD2. The CDR3 consists of 17 residues. Unmatched junction bases numbered 7, after V lost 4 bases and J lost 1 base. Germline assignment: CDR1 SEHNR and CDR2 FQNEAQ (reference sequence).

This chain connects TRBV6-5 to TRBJ1-1; D is perhaps TRBD1 (5 bases). Germline-derived CDR1 and CDR2 are MNHEY and SVGAGI. The V end lost 5 bases, the J end lost 0 bases, and 13 bases lay between the germline ends. This CDR3 region has 15 residues. The CDR3 loop reads CASSPRGTMNTEAFF. DNA of the CDR3: TGTGCCAGCAGTCCCCGGGGGACCATGAACACTGAAGCTTTCTTT.

The V and J genes are TRBV7-9 and TRBJ2-3; perhaps TRBD1 as D (5 bases). CDR1 is SEHNR and CDR2 is FQNEAQ in the germline V gene (reference sequence). This CDR3 region has 13 residues. V was trimmed by 5 bases and J by 3 bases, leaving 9 bases between them. The CDR3 DNA sequence: TGTGCCAGCAGCGACAGCCTGACAGATACGCAGTATTTT. The encoded protein is CASSDSLTDTQYF.

This clone was detected a few times. The gene calls are TRBV30 and TRBJ1-3, with 10 nucleotides matching TRBD1. With 2 bases clipped from V and 4 bases from J, the junction kept 8 bases outside the gene matches. There are 16 residues in the CDR3. In germline, CDR1 is GTSNPN, CDR2 SVGIG (reference sequence). The CDR3 DNA reads as TGTGCCTGGAGTTTACGTCCGGGACAGGGGGGAAACACCATATATTTT. It yields the protein CAWSLRPGQGGNTIYF.

V usage is TRBV2 and J usage is TRBJ1-5; TRBD1 might be the D (5 bases). The CDR3 loop spans 15 amino acids. V lost 6 bases and J lost 2, with 14 bases in between. Germline V CDR1 and CDR2: SNHLY, FYNNEI. The CDR3 here is CASREDPGGNQPQHF. In DNA, the CDR3 is TGTGCCAGCAGGGAGGACCCGGGGGGCAATCAGCCCCAGCATTTT.

This chain joins TRBV2 and TRBJ1-2, with D possibly matching TRBD1 (6 bases). V dropped 8 bases and J dropped 7 bases, with 11 bases sitting between them. Per the germline V gene, CDR1 is SNHLY and CDR2 is FYNNEI. The CDR3 is 11 amino acids. CDR3 region: CASPDSSGYTF. CDR3 DNA sequence: TGTGCCAGCCCGGACAGTTCTGGCTACACCTTC.

This chain connects TRBV6-5 to TRBJ1-1, with D possibly being TRBD1 (5 bases). Per germline, CDR1 MNHEY and CDR2 SVGAGI. The CDR3 contains 13 residues. Trimming pared 5 bases from V and 1 base from J, leaving 8 bases between. The DNA of the CDR3 is TGTGCCAGCAGTCTGGGGGGGAACACTGAAGCTTTCTTT. Translated: CASSLGGNTEAFF.

The V call is TRBV10-2, the J call TRBJ2-7, with TRBD2 matching over 9 bases. Germline values: CDR1 WSHSY, CDR2 SAAADI. CDR3 length: 14 amino acids. V shed 6 bases and J 5 bases; nucleotides not matched to a gene: 8. This CDR3 reads CASRGLASGNEQYF. In DNA, the CDR3 is TGCGCCAGCAGAGGACTAGCGAGTGGCAACGAGCAGTACTTC.

The chain joins TRBV9 to TRBJ2-2; tentatively, D is TRBD1 (6 bases). Germline-derived CDR1 and CDR2 are SGDLS and YYNGEE. CDR3 length equals 14 residues. Trimming took 4 bases from V and 7 from J, leaving 14 bases between them. The CDR3 DNA reads as TGTGCCAGCAGCCCTCGACAGGTCATCGGGGAGCTGTTTTTT. It yields the protein CASSPRQVIGELFF.